Shown below are 5 T cell receptor beta chains from a single sample sequenced in a study of T cell responses to AZD1222 COVID-19 vaccine. Assay: immunoSEQ multiplex PCR; the TCRdb copy retains only in-frame clones and omits some. This table has around 150,000 clones, approximately 92% appearing once. Sequenced here: peripheral blood, sampled 28 days after the second AZD1222 dose. These receptors were collected from an adult who received the AZD1222 COVID-19 vaccine.

The J gene is TRBJ1-5, the V gene TRBV27, with D unresolved. Trimming removed 5 bases from V and 9 bases from J, with 14 bases in between. CDR1 is MNHEY, CDR2 SMNVEV, per germline (reference sequence). CDR3 length: 13 residues. The CDR3 DNA is TGTGCCAGCAGTCCCCCCGAGGGAGTGCCCCAGCATTTT. Translated: CASSPPEGVPQHF.

This rearrangement joins TRBV6-5 to TRBJ1-1; D unclear. The V gene's germline CDR1 is MNHEY and CDR2 SVGAGI. The CDR3 consists of 13 residues. With 2 bases removed from V and 4 bases from J, the gap between germline ends came to 8 bases. The CDR3: CASSYGGSTEAFF. The CDR3 region has the DNA TGTGCCAGCAGTTACGGTGGGAGCACTGAAGCTTTCTTT.

The chain couples TRBV6-5 to TRBJ2-7; D gene ambiguous. This CDR3 has 13 amino acids. The germline V gene has CDR1 MNHEY and CDR2 SVGAGI. The V end lost 2 bases, the J end lost 3 bases, and 8 bases lay between the germline ends. This CDR3 reads CASSYVPDYEQYF. CDR3 nucleotide sequence: TGTGCCAGCAGTTACGTTCCTGACTACGAGCAGTACTTC.

The V call is TRBV28, the J call TRBJ2-7, with D possibly TRBD2 on 6 matching bases. This CDR3 has 12 amino acids. With 5 bases removed from V and 9 bases from J, the gap between germline ends came to 14 bases. Germline loops: CDR1 MDHEN, CDR2 SYDVKM. CDR3 region: CASSISPLAQYF. In DNA, the CDR3 is TGTGCCAGCAGTATCTCCCCACTAGCGCAGTACTTC.

The sample holds one count of this clone. The rearrangement uses TRBV30 and TRBJ1-2, with D possibly TRBD1 on 5 matching bases. The CDR3 consists of 14 residues. V was pared by 2 bases and J by 4 bases, with 14 bases between. Germline V lookup: CDR1 GTSNPN, CDR2 SVGIG (reference sequence). The CDR3 region has the DNA TGTGCCTGGAGTATCTATTCAGGGACCTATGGCTACACCTTC. This codes for CAWSIYSGTYGYTF.